This TCR beta chain came from a study of OX40 agonist ivuxolimab in advanced cancers. Study conclusions and caveats: Both blood CD4+ and CD8+ T cells showed clonal growth by week 6 at 0.1 to 3.0 mg/kg. Which antigen the expanded peripheral T cells recognized is unknown.

This table comes from immunoSEQ multiplex PCR, and its TCRdb copy is limited to in-frame clones, with some not included. The table includes approximately 89,000 clones, around 90% detected once. The study sampled blood at baseline, cycle 4 day 1, and cycle 7 day 1. A word on this clone: Antigen unknown.

Sample: CD4+ or CD8+ T cells sorted from blood, taken in a trial of the OX40 agonist ivuxolimab. This clonotype was obtained from an adult with an advanced solid tumor such as melanoma, head and neck, liver or kidney cancer.

CDR3 bases: TGTGCCAGCAGCTTGGGCGGACCCAGGGGAGATACGCAGTATTTT. Amino acid sequence: CASSLGGPRGDTQYF. This chain joins TRBV7-2 and TRBJ2-3, with a tentative D call TRBD1 (6 bases). The CDR3 is 15 residues long. Germline values: CDR1 SGHTA, CDR2 FQGNSA. V dropped 3 bases and J dropped 5 bases, with 15 bases sitting between them. The full variable domain, its missing parts supplied by reference TRBV7-2 and TRBJ2-3, is GAGVSQSPSNKVTEKGKDVELRCDPISGHTALYWYRQSLGQGLEFLIYFQGNSAPDKSGLPSDRFSAERTGGSVSTLTIQRTQQEDSAVYLCASSLGGPRGDTQYFGPGTRLTVL.